The 2 T cell receptor beta chains given below trace back to one sample, sequenced in a study of blood T cell repertoires in COVID-19. Measured with immunoSEQ multiplex PCR; TCRdb has only the in-frame clones, and not every one. The table records just under 65,000 clones, around 80% of them present only once. Input material: peripheral blood. Source of these receptors: a man between 60 and 70 years old with COVID-19, enrolled during active disease.

CDR3 coding DNA: TGTGCCAGCAGTCCCGGGACTAACAACTGGGGCTACACCTTC. Translation: CASSPGTNNWGYTF. The chain has TRBV28 and TRBJ1-2; D perhaps matches TRBD1 (5 bases). This CDR3 comprises 14 residues. Germline loops: CDR1 MDHEN, CDR2 SYDVKM. Trimming cost V 5 bases and J 8 bases, with 18 bases left between them.

The V gene is TRBV20-1, the J gene TRBJ2-1; TRBD1 matches at 12 bases. This CDR3 comprises 11 residues. CDR1 and CDR2 (germline): DFQATT, SNEGSKA (reference sequence). CDR3 coding DNA: TGCAGGGGACAGGGGGCTCATGAGCAGTTCTTC. Translated: CRGQGAHEQFF.